Listed below are T cell receptor beta chains from one sample, sequenced in a study of T cell clones after liver transplantation. This table comes from immunoSEQ multiplex PCR, and its TCRdb copy is limited to in-frame clones, with some not included. The sample has around 26,000 clones, around two thirds seen once; the top ten hold approximately 2.8%. The sample consisted of CD4+ T cells from blood, taken before liver transplant. The receptors come from a human donor who received a liver transplant. Each CDR3 is given without its conserved first and last residue.

v_gene	CDR3aa
TRBV29-1	SVEPPEGRGNTIY
TRBV11-2	ASFKRETGELF
TRBV6-6	ASRTGQGAGEKLF
TRBV30	AWSPRTGEQF
TRBV19	ASSISGVSYEQY
TRBV9	ASSVATGVTDTQY
TRBV21-1	ASSKALLKGWVPDTQY
TRBV7-2	ASSLRQGGNSPLH
TRBV27	ASSFSGRAGNQETQY
TRBV18	ASSPPAASGANVLT
TRBV7-9	ASSYGQGEAF
TRBV19	ASSRPGGTASGNTIY
TRBV27	ASSFIDQPQH
TRBV21-1	ASSIRTGTPWSTDTQY
TRBV18	ASSPNTGNTEAF
TRBV27	ASSPGLAGRNNEQF
TRBV18	ASSPIIQGANTGELF
TRBV6-6	ASSYSNGDSPLH
TRBV27	ASSQDRFGNSPLH
TRBV4-1	ASSQEKAGSYNEQF
TRBV6-1	ASQTASNQPQH
TRBV5-1	ASSLLSGQETQY
TRBV28	ASSSHMNTEAF
TRBV9	ASSVYTDTQY
TRBV5-1	ASSLAGLADYTDTQY
TRBV5-5	ASSLDGDSINIQY
TRBV11-3	ASSLVHTDTQY
TRBV6-5	ASNPTGVYNEQF
TRBV7-9	ASSFTGEAF
TRBV10-3	AITANKLREAF
TRBV28	ASSFPITGTGGPPQETQY
TRBV23-1	ASTSSEGGRGLHEQY
TRBV6-1	ASSEGTGSYNEQF
TRBV27	ASSSYGGPGELF
TRBV30	AWSGYQGAEAF
TRBV7-9	ASSLTPPTAINEQF
TRBV7-2	ASSLVPGAQDTQY
TRBV19	ASSARYQETQY
TRBV6-6	ASRKETSTDTQY
TRBV5-1	ASSSTGGATDTQY
TRBV4-2	ASSATGVSGNTIY
TRBV11-1	ASSSGPYEQY
TRBV15	ATSRDFGSEAF
TRBV5-8	ASSKVPSTSTGELF
TRBV4-1	ASSQEIKLAGGFEQF
TRBV2	ASSAHLIAAQY
TRBV5-1	ASSPGGAGNTIY
TRBV18	ASSSALYQETQY
TRBV5-8	ASSTRDRAFTDTQY